This TCR beta chain was recorded in a study of CD8 T cells in Susac syndrome. Study conclusions and caveats: The study conceded that relatively few individuals underwent its TCR sequencing and HLA analysis.

Comment on this clonotype: Its antigen is currently unknown.

Peripheral blood CD8+ and CD4+ T cells were profiled by TCR beta sequencing. V lost 0 bases and J lost 1; bases outside the gene matches: 5. This CDR3 has 16 amino acids. Germline CDR1 is SGHRS and CDR2 is YFSETQ. An amount of RNA that ranged from roughly 0.45 to 1 ug was reverse transcribed with random hexamers. Via MiXCR, TCRdb re-called the immunoSEQ multiplex PCR reads, giving one row per CDR3 protein. The sample gives 150,000 to 200,000 distinct CDR3 sequences, roughly 92% of which show up once; 0.095% to 0.12% is in the top ten. The sequence derives from a human donor in good health. This chain connects TRBV5-1 to TRBJ2-5; 8 bases fit TRBD2. Material for sequencing was CD4+ T cells from PBMCs. Here the CDR3 reads CASSLVHAGGQETQYF. DNA for the CDR3: TGCGCCAGCAGCTTGGTGCACGCGGGGGGCCAAGAGACCCAGTACTTC. The complete variable domain, with remaining parts taken from reference TRBV5-1 and TRBJ2-5, reads KAGVTQTPRYLIKTRGQQVTLSCSPISGHRSVSWYQQTPGQGLQFLFEYFSETQRNKGNFPGRFSGRQFSNSRSEMNVSTLELGDSALYLCASSLVHAGGQETQYFGPGTRLLVL.